These 9 T cell receptor beta chains were all obtained from the same sample, sequenced in a study of cytotoxic CD8 clonotypes in ibrutinib-treated CLL. Generated by immunoSEQ multiplex PCR, the TCRdb table keeps only in-frame clones and is missing some. This sample has about 160,000 clones, with roughly 77% found just once. This specimen was PBMCs, taken after 12 months of ibrutinib treatment. The receptors originated from a human donor with chronic lymphocytic leukemia.

This sequence joins TRBV6-5 and TRBJ1-1; D may be TRBD1 (5 bases). The germline CDR1 and CDR2 sequences are MNHEY and SVGAGI. The CDR3 loop spans 15 amino acids. V was cut by 6 bases and J by 1 base, with 15 bases left in between. CDR3 residues: CASSSQSDTNTEAFF. The DNA of the CDR3 is TGTGCCAGCAGCTCCCAATCGGACACGAACACTGAAGCTTTCTTT.

This clone was picked up a small number of times. V usage is TRBV28 and J usage is TRBJ2-7; 11 nucleotides align to TRBD1. The CDR3 has 15 residues. The V segment lost 5 bases and the J segment 7 bases; nucleotides outside the gene matches: 10. CDR1 is MDHEN, CDR2 SYDVKM, per germline. The chain's CDR3 is CASSPRTGGSREQYF. The CDR3 DNA is TGTGCCAGCAGTCCCCGGACAGGGGGCTCGAGGGAGCAGTACTTC.

There are a few counts of this clone. V gene TRBV6-5 combines with J gene TRBJ1-3; TRBD1 matches 7 bases. This CDR3 has 14 residues. Trimming took 6 bases from V and 2 from J; bases not matched to a gene: 4. Germline CDR1 MNHEY, CDR2 SVGAGI. The CDR3: CASSWDSTGNTIYF. The CDR3 DNA reads TGTGCCAGCAGCTGGGACAGCACTGGAAACACCATATATTTT.

The J gene is TRBJ2-7, the V gene TRBV6-1; no clear D. Trimming pared 6 bases from V and 4 bases from J, leaving 13 bases between. The CDR3 loop spans 13 amino acids. CDR1 is MNHNS and CDR2 is SASEGT in the germline V gene. CDR3 DNA: TGTGCCAGCAGAAGATCGGAACTTTACGAGCAGTACTTC. This translates into CASRRSELYEQYF.

CDR3 amino acids: CASSQMETQYF. The CDR3 nucleotides read TGTGCCAGCAGCCAGATGGAGACCCAGTACTTC. This chain uses TRBV2 with TRBJ2-5; no firm D call. Between the trimmed V and J ends, which lost 6 bases and 5 bases, there was a span of 7 bases. This CDR3 is 11 amino acids long. CDR1 and CDR2 (germline): SNHLY, FYNNEI.

V is TRBV12-1 and J is TRBJ1-1; the table's D call TRBD1 went unverified against the DNA. TRBV12-1 is a pseudogene segment. This CDR3 is built from 15 residues. CDR3 protein: CASSSPTGGNTEAFF. CDR3 in DNA: TGTGCCAGCAGCTCACCGACAGGGGGGAACACTGAAGCTTTCTTT.

The gene calls are TRBV27 and TRBJ2-5; D may be TRBD2 (7 bases). The germline V gene has CDR1 MNHEY and CDR2 SMNVEV (reference sequence). This CDR3 comprises 15 residues. The V gene lost 6 bases and the J gene lost 5 bases, with 19 bases spanning the gap. Here the CDR3 DNA reads TGTGCCAGCAGCCCATTCCGGGGGGCGAGGGAGACCCAGTACTTC. Translation gives CASSPFRGARETQYF.

This clone was detected a few times. This sequence joins TRBV28 and TRBJ2-4; D is possibly TRBD1 (6 bases). Trimming pared 5 bases from V and 0 bases from J, leaving 17 bases between. The CDR3 is 17 amino acids. Germline lookup yields CDR1 MDHEN and CDR2 SYDVKM. CDR3 amino acids: CASSLKDRRLAKNIQYF. CDR3 DNA: TGTGCCAGCAGTCTCAAAGACAGGAGATTAGCCAAAAACATTCAGTACTTC.

The chain employs TRBV2 and TRBJ1-4; tentative D call: TRBD1 (6 bases). Trimming took off 6 bases at V and 2 bases at J, with 13 bases between the two ends. The CDR3 is made up of 15 amino acids. Germline CDR1 reads SNHLY; CDR2 reads FYNNEI. CDR3 residues: CASRTRGNTNEKLFF. The DNA for the CDR3 is TGTGCCAGCAGGACCAGGGGAAACACTAATGAAAAACTGTTTTTT.